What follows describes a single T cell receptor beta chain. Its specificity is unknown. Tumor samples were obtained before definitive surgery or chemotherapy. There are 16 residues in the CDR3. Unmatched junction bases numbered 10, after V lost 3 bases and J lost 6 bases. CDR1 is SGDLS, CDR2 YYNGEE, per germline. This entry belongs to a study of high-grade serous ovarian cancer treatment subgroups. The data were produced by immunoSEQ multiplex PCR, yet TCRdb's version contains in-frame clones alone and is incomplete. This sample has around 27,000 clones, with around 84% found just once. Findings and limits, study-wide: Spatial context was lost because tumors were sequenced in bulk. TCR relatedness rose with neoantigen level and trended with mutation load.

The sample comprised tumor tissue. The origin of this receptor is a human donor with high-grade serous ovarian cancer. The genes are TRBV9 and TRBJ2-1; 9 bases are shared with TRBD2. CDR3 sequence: CASSEASGNPGNEQFF. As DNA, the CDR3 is TGTGCCAGCAGCGAGGCTAGCGGGAATCCGGGCAATGAGCAGTTCTTC.